This T cell receptor beta chain was captured in a study of blood T cell repertoires in COVID-19. Study-wide background: The United States, Italy and Spain provided the acute and convalescent COVID-19 samples.

Authors' analysis steps: Quantification of nucleated cells was approximated via reference gene primer amplification. TCRdb's table, derived via immunoSEQ multiplex PCR, lists solely in-frame clones and lacks some. V and J calls and clone size are as listed in that table; D and trimming were resolved from the DNA. This repertoire shows roughly 180,000 clones, 70% to 90% found once; its top ten account for more than 5%. Per germline, CDR1 SGHVS and CDR2 FQNEAQ. Deletions cut 3 bases from V and 4 bases from J, with 10 bases between. This CDR3 has 13 amino acids. This clone was picked up a small number of times.

V and J are TRBV7-8 and TRBJ2-7; TRBD1 is a possible D gene (5 bases). Source material: peripheral blood. The origin of this receptor is a woman aged 50 to 60 with COVID-19, enrolled during active disease. CDR3 amino acids: CASSFREGYEQYF. CDR3 sequence (DNA): TGTGCCAGCAGCTTCAGGGAAGGGTACGAGCAGTACTTC.